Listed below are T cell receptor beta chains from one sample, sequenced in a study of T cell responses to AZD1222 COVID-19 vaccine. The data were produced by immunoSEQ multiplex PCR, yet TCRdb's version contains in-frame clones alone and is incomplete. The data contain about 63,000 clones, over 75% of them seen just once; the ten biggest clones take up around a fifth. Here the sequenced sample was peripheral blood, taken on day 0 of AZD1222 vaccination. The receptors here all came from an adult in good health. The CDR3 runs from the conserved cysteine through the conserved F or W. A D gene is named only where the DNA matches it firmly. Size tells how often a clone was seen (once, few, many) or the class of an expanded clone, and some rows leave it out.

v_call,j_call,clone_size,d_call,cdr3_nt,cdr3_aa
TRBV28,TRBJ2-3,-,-,TGTGCCAGCAGTTCCTTCAGGGGGGCTAGCACAGATACGCAGTATTTT,CASSSFRGASTDTQYF
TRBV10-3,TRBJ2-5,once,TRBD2,TGTGCCATCAAAGGACTAGCGGAGACAGAGACCCAGTACTTC,CAIKGLAETETQYF
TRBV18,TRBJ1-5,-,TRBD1,TGTGCCAGCTCACCCCTCGGGACAGTCAATCAGCCCCAGCATTTT,CASSPLGTVNQPQHF
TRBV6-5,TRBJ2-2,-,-,TGTGCCAGCAGTTACATGAGCACCGGGGAGCTGTTTTTT,CASSYMSTGELFF
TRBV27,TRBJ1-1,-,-,TGTGCCAGCAGTATTTTACAGGGTGGGTCCACTGAAGCTTTCTTT,CASSILQGGSTEAFF
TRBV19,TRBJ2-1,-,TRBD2,TGTGCCAGTAGTATGGGCGGGGGGAATGAGCAGTTCTTC,CASSMGGGNEQFF
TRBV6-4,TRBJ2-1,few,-,TGTGCCAGCAGTGACTCAGCAGGGCACAATGAGCAGTTCTTC,CASSDSAGHNEQFF
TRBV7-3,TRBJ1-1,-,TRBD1,TGTGCCAGCAGCCTACAGACAGGGTTCGCCACTGAAGCTTTCTTT,CASSLQTGFATEAFF
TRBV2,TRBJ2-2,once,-,TGTGCCAGCAGTGAACGGGGCGCCGGGGAGCTGTTTTTT,CASSERGAGELFF
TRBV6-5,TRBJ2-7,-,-,TGTGCCAGCAGGCTGGGCTTCAGCTCCTACGAGCAGTACTTC,CASRLGFSSYEQYF
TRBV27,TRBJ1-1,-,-,TGTGCCAGCAGTTTATCTCGGAGTACTGAAGCTTTCTTT,CASSLSRSTEAFF
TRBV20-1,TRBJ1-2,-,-,TGCAGTGCTATGAGAGGGGGCTACACCTTC,CSAMRGGYTF
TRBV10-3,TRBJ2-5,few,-,TGTGCCATCAAGGGCTTTGATGGGTCAGAGACCCAGTACTTC,CAIKGFDGSETQYF
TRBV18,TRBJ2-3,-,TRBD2,TGTGCCAGCTCACCAGTAGCTAGCGGGGGGGCCACAGATACGCAGTATTTT,CASSPVASGGATDTQYF
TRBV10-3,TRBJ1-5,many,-,TGTGCCATCAGGGAGGTGTCGACAGCCTTCCGGCCCCAGCATTTT,CAIREVSTAFRPQHF
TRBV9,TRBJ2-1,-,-,TGTGCCAGCAGCCTGGATAGGGGACCCCGACAGGATGAGCAGTTCTTC,CASSLDRGPRQDEQFF
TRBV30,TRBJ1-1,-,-,TGTGCCTGGAGGGGGGGGGCCCTAAACACTGAAGCTTTCTTT,CAWRGGALNTEAFF
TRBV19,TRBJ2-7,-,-,TGTGCCAGATGCCGGAGGAGCTCCTACGAGCAGTACTTC,CARCRRSSYEQYF